This T cell receptor (beta chain) was identified in a study of vaccination and CD4 T cells after COVID-19 (dated by TCRdb to between 2021 and 2024). Background on the whole study: SARS-CoV-2 positivity had been established in the convalescent patients by nasal swab PCR, and mild disease was recorded in about 9 of these patients and severe disease in one. Two doses of either the Pfizer-BioNTech BNT162b2 vaccine (n=8) or the Moderna mRNA-1273 vaccine (n=2) were administered to participants. Post-vaccine blood samples were obtained a median of around 74 days after the second vaccine dose, with a range of about 12 to 241 days. Post-COVID blood samples were collected from convalescent patients a median of around 96 days after diagnosis, with a range of roughly 35 to 170 days. In the convalescent cohort there were six males and four females, among whom were two Hispanic individuals, seven Caucasians, two Asians and one multiracial person. For stimulating the cultures, overlapping spike peptide pools were used, derived from SARS-CoV-2 as well as from the common cold coronaviruses HCoV-NL63, HCoV-OC43 and HCoV-229E. As controls, cultures received a CEFX viral epitope pool (the positive control), an HIV-1 Nef peptide pool (the negative control), or no peptide at all. In over 8 COVID-19 convalescent patients and a few infection-naive healthy vaccine recipients, researchers compared the spike-specific CD4+ TCR repertoire from before mRNA vaccination with the repertoire from after. Results the study describes overall, beyond this receptor: The median count of SARS-CoV-2-reactive clonotypes went up from 20 to 25 after infection to 38 after vaccination, although the change was not significant. Nearly all vaccine-specific clones in convalescent patients (304 of 307) were mono-reactive for SARS-CoV-2 spike rather than cross-reactive with common cold coronaviruses. In convalescent patients, a median around 89% of post-vaccine SARS-CoV-2-reactive clones were detected only after vaccination, suggesting vaccine-specific priming. Only a relatively small number of convalescent patients were included in the study, and early timepoints following natural infection were not analyzed.

A few counts support this clonotype. Its antigen remains undetermined. No clone much larger than this one lies a single base away; base qualities are absent. The treatment or condition label for this specimen denotes: roughly 11-day PBMC culture with coronavirus spike peptide pools or control peptides (ViraFEST assay). The ViraFEST assay, used in the study, expanded antigen-specific T cells with peptide pools and then identified the expanded clonotypes through TCR sequencing. Positive SARS-CoV-2 PCR tests in the convalescent patients dated from March to December 2020, before Alpha, Beta and Delta variants emerged in the United States. PBMCs were cultured at fewer than 2.5 million per well in IMDM supplemented with approximately 4.7% human AB serum and approximately 10 IU/ml IL-2, with 10 ug/ml peptide pools added. On days 3 and 7, half of the culture medium was replaced with fresh IL-2-containing medium. After less than 12 days of culture, CD4+ T cells were isolated by negative selection using the EasySep CD4+ T cell isolation kit. PBMCs were separated from whole blood using Ficoll-Paque Plus gradient centrifugation and then either used fresh or cryopreserved at -140C. Culture conditions were generally each tested in triplicate wells.

Libraries were made using PCR. TCR sequencing of DNA from cultured CD4+ T cells used the Oncomine TCR Beta short-read assay at the Johns Hopkins FTIC core. Genomic DNA was extracted from the cultured CD4+ T cells with the QIAamp micro DNA kit. Oncomine TCR Beta libraries from cultured CD4+ T cells were pooled with unique dual indexes and sequenced on an Illumina iSeq 100. From the authors' description of their analysis: Non-productive sequences were removed, and CDR3s that did not start with C, did not end with F or W, or were shorter than 7 amino acids were discarded. Antigen-specific clonotypes were identified with the MANAFEST web application by comparing peptide-stimulated wells with reference and other culture wells. For a clone to be called positive, the clone needed an FDR below 0.05, an odds ratio above 5, and a productive frequency above 0.1% in at least two of three replicate wells. Cross-reactive clonotypes were defined as significantly expanded in both SARS-CoV-2 spike wells and at least one common cold coronavirus spike condition. CDR3 homology was assessed with Levenshtein distances (stringdist) and unrooted phylogenetic trees (ape) in R version 3.6.1. TCRdb trimmed public reads at Q25 via fastp, called clones via MiXCR and kept in-frame beta chains. A single entry per CDR3 protein holds the most common genes and DNA from its merged rows. The V and J calls here are based on TCRdb, not the publication. For this sample there are about 11,000 distinct CDR3 sequences; about 30% appear just once. The ten largest account for roughly 14% of the sample.

The source of this sequence is a human donor who had recovered from COVID-19. The specimen was CD4+ T cells from blood, cultured in vitro, collected after SARS-CoV-2 vaccination.

For the CDR3, the sequence is CASSRTGTSVRETQYF. The DNA is TGTGCCAGCAGTCGGACGGGGACAAGCGTGAGAGAGACCCAGTACTTC. The chain was built from TRBV28 and TRBJ2-5; tentative D gene TRBD1, with 6 bases matching. V was cut back by 5 bases and J by 4 bases, leaving a gap of 20 bases between them. Spanning cysteine to phenylalanine, the CDR3 consists of 16 amino acids. Only the CDR3 DNA stays, 48 bases, in frame from base 1. The germline V gene encodes CDR1 MDHEN and CDR2 SYDVKM.